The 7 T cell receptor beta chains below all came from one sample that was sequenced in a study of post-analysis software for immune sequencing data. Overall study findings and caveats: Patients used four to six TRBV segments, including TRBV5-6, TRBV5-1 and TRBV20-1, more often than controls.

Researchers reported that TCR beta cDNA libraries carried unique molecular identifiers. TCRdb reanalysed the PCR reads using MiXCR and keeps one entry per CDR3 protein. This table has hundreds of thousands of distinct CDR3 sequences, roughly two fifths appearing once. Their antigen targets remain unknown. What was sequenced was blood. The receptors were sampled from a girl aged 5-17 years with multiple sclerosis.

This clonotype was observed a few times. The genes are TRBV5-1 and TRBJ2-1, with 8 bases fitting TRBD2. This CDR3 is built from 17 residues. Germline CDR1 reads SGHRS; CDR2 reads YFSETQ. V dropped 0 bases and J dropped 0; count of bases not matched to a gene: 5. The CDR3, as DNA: TGCGCCAGCAGCTTGGATGTAGCGGGAAGCTCCTACAATGAGCAGTTCTTC. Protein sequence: CASSLDVAGSSYNEQFF.

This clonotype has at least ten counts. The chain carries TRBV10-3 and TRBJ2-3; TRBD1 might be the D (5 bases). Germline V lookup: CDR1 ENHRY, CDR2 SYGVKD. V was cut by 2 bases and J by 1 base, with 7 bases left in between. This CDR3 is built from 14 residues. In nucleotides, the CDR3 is TGTGCCATCAGTGAGGAACAGGGCACAGATACGCAGTATTTT. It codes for CAISEEQGTDTQYF.

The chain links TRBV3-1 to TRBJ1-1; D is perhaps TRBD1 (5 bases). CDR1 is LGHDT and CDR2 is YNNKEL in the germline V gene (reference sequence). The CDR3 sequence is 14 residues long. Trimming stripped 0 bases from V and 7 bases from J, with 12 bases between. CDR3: CASSQDVSGGEAFF. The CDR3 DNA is TGTGCCAGCAGCCAAGATGTCTCTGGGGGTGAAGCTTTCTTT.

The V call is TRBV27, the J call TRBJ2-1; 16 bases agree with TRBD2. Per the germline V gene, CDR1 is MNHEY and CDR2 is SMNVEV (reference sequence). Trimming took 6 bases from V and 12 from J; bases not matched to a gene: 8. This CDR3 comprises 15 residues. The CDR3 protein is CASSYGTSGRDWQFF. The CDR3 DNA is TGTGCCAGCAGCTATGGGACTAGCGGGAGGGATTGGCAGTTCTTC.

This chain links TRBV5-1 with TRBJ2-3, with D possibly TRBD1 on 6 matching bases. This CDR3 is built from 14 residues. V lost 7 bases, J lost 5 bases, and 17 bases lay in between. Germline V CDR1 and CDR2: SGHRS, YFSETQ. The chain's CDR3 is CASVRTAGVDTQYF. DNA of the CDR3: TGCGCCAGCGTGCGGACAGCCGGCGTAGATACGCAGTATTTT.

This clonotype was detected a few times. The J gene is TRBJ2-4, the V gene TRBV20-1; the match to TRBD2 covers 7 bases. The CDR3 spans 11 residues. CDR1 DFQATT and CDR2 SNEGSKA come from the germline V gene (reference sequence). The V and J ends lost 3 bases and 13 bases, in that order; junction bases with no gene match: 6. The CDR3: CSASYGGEQYF. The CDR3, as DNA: TGCAGTGCTAGTTATGGGGGGGAGCAGTACTTC.

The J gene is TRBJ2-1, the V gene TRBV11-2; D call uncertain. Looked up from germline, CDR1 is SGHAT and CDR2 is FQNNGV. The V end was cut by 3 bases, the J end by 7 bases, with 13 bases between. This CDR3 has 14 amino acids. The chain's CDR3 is CASSFGPPGNEQFF. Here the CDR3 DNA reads TGTGCCAGCAGCTTTGGGCCCCCTGGGAATGAGCAGTTCTTC.